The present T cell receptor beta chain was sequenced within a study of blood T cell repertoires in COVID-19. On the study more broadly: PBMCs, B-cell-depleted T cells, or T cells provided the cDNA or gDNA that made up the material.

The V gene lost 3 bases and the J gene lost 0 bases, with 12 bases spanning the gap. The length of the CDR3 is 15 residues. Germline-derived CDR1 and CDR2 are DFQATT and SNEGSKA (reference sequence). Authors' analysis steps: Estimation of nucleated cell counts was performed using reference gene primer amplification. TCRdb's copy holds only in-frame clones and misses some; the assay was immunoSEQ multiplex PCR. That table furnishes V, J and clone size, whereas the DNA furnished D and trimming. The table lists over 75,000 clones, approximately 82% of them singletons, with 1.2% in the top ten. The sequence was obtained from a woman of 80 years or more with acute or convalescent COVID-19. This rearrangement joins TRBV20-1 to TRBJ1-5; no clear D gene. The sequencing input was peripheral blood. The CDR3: CSASSEANSNQPQHF. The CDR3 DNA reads TGCAGTGCTAGTTCGGAGGCAAATAGCAATCAGCCCCAGCATTTT.